This T cell receptor beta chain was recovered during a study of CD8+ T cells in alopecia areata. Study at large: Patients received oral tofacitinib, 5 to 10 mg twice daily, for moderate-to-severe alopecia areata. Severity was scored as percentage of affected scalp area in treated patients.

Reverse transcribed after extraction, RNA yielded cDNA as the sequencing template. Measured with immunoSEQ multiplex PCR; TCRdb has only the in-frame clones, and not every one. The sample carries tens of thousands of clones, roughly two thirds recorded once. V lost 6 bases and J 3 bases, leaving 15 bases between the germline ends. Germline lookup yields CDR1 SNHLY and CDR2 FYNNEI. This CDR3 has 15 residues. Treatment denoted: oral pan-JAK inhibitor, 5-10 mg twice daily. Alopecia areata patients gave lesional scalp punch biopsies and peripheral blood samples. The sequencing used CD8+ T cells sorted from blood, collected at week 4, from a patient treated with tofacitinib. J is TRBJ1-5 and V is TRBV2; the D is unclear. This TCR came from a human donor with alopecia areata. The CDR3, as DNA: TGTGCCAGCAGCCCCTATCTCCAGGACAATCAGCCCCAGCATTTT. Protein sequence: CASSPYLQDNQPQHF. The entire variable domain, with the rest obtained from reference TRBV2 and TRBJ1-5, is as follows: EPEVTQTPSHQVTQMGQEVILRCVPISNHLYFYWYRQILGQKVEFLVSFYNNEISEKSEIFDDQFSVERPDGSNFTLKIRSTKLEDSAMYFCASSPYLQDNQPQHFGDGTRLSIL.